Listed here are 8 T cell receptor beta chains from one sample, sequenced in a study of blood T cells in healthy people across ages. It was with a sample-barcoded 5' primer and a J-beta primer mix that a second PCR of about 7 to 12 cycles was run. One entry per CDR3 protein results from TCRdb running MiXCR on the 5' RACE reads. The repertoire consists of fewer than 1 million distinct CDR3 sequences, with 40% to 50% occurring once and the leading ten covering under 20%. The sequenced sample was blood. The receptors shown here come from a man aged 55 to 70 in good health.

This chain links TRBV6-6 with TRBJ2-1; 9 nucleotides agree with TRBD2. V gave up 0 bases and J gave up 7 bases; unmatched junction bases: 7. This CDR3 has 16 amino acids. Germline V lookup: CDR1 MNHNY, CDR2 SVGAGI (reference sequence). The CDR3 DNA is TGTGCCAGCAGTTACTCTAGCGGGGGTGTACAGAATGAGCAGTTCTTC. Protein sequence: CASSYSSGGVQNEQFF.

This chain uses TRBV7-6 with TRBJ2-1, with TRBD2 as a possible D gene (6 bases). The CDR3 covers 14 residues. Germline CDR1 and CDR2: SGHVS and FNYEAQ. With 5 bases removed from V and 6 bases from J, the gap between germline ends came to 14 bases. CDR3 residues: CASSPLTSSNEQFF. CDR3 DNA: TGTGCCAGCAGCCCTCTCACTAGCTCCAATGAGCAGTTCTTC.

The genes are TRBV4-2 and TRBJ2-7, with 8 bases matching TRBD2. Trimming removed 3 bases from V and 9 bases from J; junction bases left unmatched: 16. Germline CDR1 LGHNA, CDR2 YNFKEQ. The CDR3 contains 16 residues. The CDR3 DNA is TGTGCCAGCAGCCAGTCTCCCGGGACTAGATTGGCCGTGCAGTACTTC. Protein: CASSQSPGTRLAVQYF.

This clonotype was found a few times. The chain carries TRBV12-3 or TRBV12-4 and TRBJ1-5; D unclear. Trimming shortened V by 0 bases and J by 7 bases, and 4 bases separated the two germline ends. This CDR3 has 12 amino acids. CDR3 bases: TGTGCCAGCAGTTTAGCACAGCAGCCCCAGCATTTT. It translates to CASSLAQQPQHF.

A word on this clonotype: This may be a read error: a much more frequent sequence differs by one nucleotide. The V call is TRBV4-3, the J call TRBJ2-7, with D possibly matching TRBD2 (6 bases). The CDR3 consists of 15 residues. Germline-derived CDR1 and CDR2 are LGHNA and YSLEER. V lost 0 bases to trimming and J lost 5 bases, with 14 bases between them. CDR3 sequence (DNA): TGCGCCAGCAGCCAAGATAGGAGGGGTCCCGACGAGCAGTACTTC. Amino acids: CASSQDRRGPDEQYF.

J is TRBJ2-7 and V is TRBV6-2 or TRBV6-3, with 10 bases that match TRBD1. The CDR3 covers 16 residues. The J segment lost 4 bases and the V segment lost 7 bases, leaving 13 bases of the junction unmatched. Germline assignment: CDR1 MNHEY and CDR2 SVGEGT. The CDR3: CASTPYPGQGLYEQYF. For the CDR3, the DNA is TGTGCCAGCACTCCTTACCCGGGACAGGGGCTGTACGAGCAGTACTTC.

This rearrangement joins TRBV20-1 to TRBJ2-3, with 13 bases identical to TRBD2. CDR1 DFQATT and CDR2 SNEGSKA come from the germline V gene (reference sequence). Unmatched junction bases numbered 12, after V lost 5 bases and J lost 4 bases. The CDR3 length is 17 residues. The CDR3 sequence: CSAYGKGLAGVSDTQYF. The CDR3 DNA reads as TGCAGTGCTTACGGGAAAGGACTAGCGGGGGTTTCAGATACGCAGTATTTT.

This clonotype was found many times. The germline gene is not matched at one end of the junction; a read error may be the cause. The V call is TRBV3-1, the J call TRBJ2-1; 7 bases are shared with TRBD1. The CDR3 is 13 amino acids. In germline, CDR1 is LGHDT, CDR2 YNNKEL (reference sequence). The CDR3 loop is CASSQAGGNEQFF. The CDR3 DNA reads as TGCGCCAGCAGCCAGGCAGGGGGCAATGAGCAGTTCTTC.